These 30 T cell receptor beta chains share one sample of origin, sequenced in a study of cytomegalovirus exposure and HLA in healthy donors. Primers included in the PCR were 60 Vbeta and 13 Jbeta primers. Clones were read by immunoSEQ multiplex PCR, and TCRdb kept only the in-frame ones, dropping some. The sample yields some 110,000 clones, about 61% seen once. Sequences were obtained from PBMCs. The receptors were gathered from a woman in her twenties or thirties in good health and CMV-seronegative.

The CDR3 spells CASNLAGWYNEQFF. The CDR3, as DNA: TGTGCCAGTAACTTAGCGGGATGGTACAATGAGCAGTTCTTC. The V gene is TRBV28, the J gene TRBJ2-1; 8 nucleotides match TRBD2. This CDR3 has 14 residues. CDR1 MDHEN and CDR2 SYDVKM come from the germline V gene. V gave up 9 bases and J gave up 4 bases; unmatched junction bases: 8.

This chain uses TRBV7-3 with TRBJ2-7; a weak D match, TRBD2 (5 bases). V was shortened by 4 bases and J by 4 bases, with 11 bases between the two germline ends. CDR1 is SGHTA, CDR2 FQGTGA, per germline. This CDR3 contains 13 residues. The CDR3 bases are TGTGCCAGCAGCTCCCAAGGCGGGTACGAGCAGTACTTC. Amino acids: CASSSQGGYEQYF. The entire variable domain, with the rest obtained from reference TRBV7-3 and TRBJ2-7, is as follows: GAGVSQTPSNKVTEKGKYVELRCDPISGHTALYWYRQSLGQGPEFLIYFQGTGAADDSGLPNDRFFAVRPEGSVSTLKIQRTERGDSAVYLCASSSQGGYEQYFGPGTRLTVT.

The chain uses TRBV5-1 and TRBJ2-1; 7 bases line up with TRBD2. The junction had 3 bases not matched to a gene; V was cut back by 3 bases and J by 0 bases. There are 15 residues in the CDR3. Germline V gene lookup returns CDR1 SGHRS and CDR2 YFSETQ. The CDR3 region has the DNA TGCGCCAGCAGCTCCCTAGCGGACTCCTACAATGAGCAGTTCTTC. Protein product: CASSSLADSYNEQFF.

This chain joins TRBV5-6 and TRBJ2-7, with a weak D call TRBD2 (5 bases). Germline V lookup: CDR1 SGHDT, CDR2 YYEEEE. V gave up 0 bases and J gave up 2 bases, with 15 bases separating them. The CDR3 runs 16 residues. As DNA, the CDR3 is TGTGCCAGCAGCTTGGTTGGGAGCGGAGGACCCTACGAGCAGTACTTC. This encodes CASSLVGSGGPYEQYF. The variable domain in full, completed from reference TRBV5-6 and TRBJ2-7, reads DAGVTQSPTHLIKTRGQQVTLRCSPKSGHDTVSWYQQALGQGPQFIFQYYEEEERQRGNFPDRFSGHQFPNYSSELNVNALLLGDSALYLCASSLVGSGGPYEQYFGPGTRLTVT.

V is TRBV7-3 and J is TRBJ1-2; a weak D match, TRBD1 (5 bases). The CDR3 has 13 amino acids. Germline V lookup: CDR1 SGHTA, CDR2 FQGTGA. V was clipped by 4 bases and J by 4 bases, with 10 bases between them. CDR3 bases: TGTGCCAGCAGCTGGGACTTTTCCTATGGCTACACCTTC. Protein: CASSWDFSYGYTF.

The rearrangement uses TRBV7-9 and TRBJ1-5; D is unresolved. CDR3 length: 14 amino acids. The germline CDR1 and CDR2 sequences are SEHNR and FQNEAQ (reference sequence). The V and J ends lost 3 bases and 6 bases respectively, with 12 bases between them. For the CDR3, the DNA is TGTGCCAGCAGCTTGGCCCCTGGTGGTCAGCCCCAGCATTTT. Residues: CASSLAPGGQPQHF.

The V call is TRBV7-8, the J call TRBJ2-7; 9 nucleotides line up with TRBD2. CDR1 and CDR2 (germline): SGHVS, FQNEAQ. This CDR3 is built from 15 residues. J gave up 0 bases and V 3 bases, and 3 bases lay outside the gene matches. CDR3 sequence: CASSLSSGSSYEQYF. The CDR3, as DNA: TGTGCCAGCAGCTTGAGTAGCGGGAGCTCCTACGAGCAGTACTTC.

V usage is TRBV27 and J usage is TRBJ1-2; D perhaps matches TRBD1 (6 bases). Germline assignment: CDR1 MNHEY and CDR2 SMNVEV (reference sequence). This CDR3 comprises 13 residues. V lost 4 bases to trimming and J lost 9 bases, with 15 bases between them. The CDR3 region has the DNA TGTGCCAGCAGTTCTAACAGGGAATTGCGCTACACCTTC. Translated: CASSSNRELRYTF.

This chain uses TRBV27 with TRBJ2-1, with 12 bases matching TRBD2. Germline CDR1 reads MNHEY; CDR2 reads SMNVEV (reference sequence). V dropped 5 bases and J dropped 8; count of bases not matched to a gene: 10. The CDR3 loop spans 16 amino acids. CDR3 region: CASSITLAGGPYEQFF. CDR3 nucleotide sequence: TGTGCCAGCAGTATCACTCTAGCGGGAGGGCCCTATGAGCAGTTCTTC.

The chain couples TRBV9 to TRBJ2-7, with TRBD1 matching 8 bases. V trimming: 0 bases; J trimming: 4 bases; junction bases outside the gene matches: 6. Germline CDR1 SGDLS, CDR2 YYNGEE. The CDR3 runs to 15 residues. The CDR3 sequence is CASSVAQGAPYEQYF. CDR3 in DNA: TGTGCCAGCAGCGTAGCGCAGGGGGCCCCGTACGAGCAGTACTTC.

The J gene is TRBJ1-1, the V gene TRBV28; TRBD1 might be the D (5 bases). Trimming stripped 8 bases from V and 5 bases from J, with 15 bases between. The CDR3 has 13 residues. The V gene's germline CDR1 is MDHEN and CDR2 SYDVKM. Written as DNA, the CDR3 is TGTGCCAGCCGGGAGGGGTGGGGGACTGAAGCTTTCTTT. Protein sequence: CASREGWGTEAFF.

The chain couples TRBV5-5 to TRBJ2-3; D not certain. Germline lookup yields CDR1 SGHKS and CDR2 YYEKEE (reference sequence). The V gene lost 5 bases and the J gene lost 3 bases, with 16 bases spanning the gap. The CDR3 has 15 amino acids. DNA for the CDR3: TGTGCCAGCAGACCGACACATCTGATGACAGATACGCAGTATTTT. It translates to CASRPTHLMTDTQYF.

V and J are TRBV6-5 and TRBJ2-5, with D maybe TRBD2 (6 bases). Trimming pared 0 bases from V and 2 bases from J, leaving 10 bases between. CDR3 size: 15 residues. Germline V gives CDR1 MNHEY, CDR2 SVGAGI. The DNA for the CDR3 is TGTGCCAGCAGTTACTCTCGACTAGTTCAAGAGACCCAGTACTTC. Protein sequence: CASSYSRLVQETQYF.

The chain is built from TRBV30 and TRBJ2-1; 9 bases are shared with TRBD1. This CDR3 region has 18 residues. The V gene's germline CDR1 is GTSNPN and CDR2 SVGIG (reference sequence). The V segment lost 4 bases and the J segment 6 bases; nucleotides outside the gene matches: 19. CDR3 sequence (DNA): TGTGCCTGGACCGGCGGGACAGGGAACCCCCCGGCAGGCAATGAGCAGTTCTTC. This sequence encodes CAWTGGTGNPPAGNEQFF. Filled out from reference TRBV30 and TRBJ2-1, the complete variable domain reads SQTIHQWPATLVQPVGSPLSLECTVEGTSNPNLYWYRQAAGRGLQLLFYSVGIGQISSEVPQNLSASRPQDRQFILSSKKLLLSDSGFYLCAWTGGTGNPPAGNEQFFGPGTRLTVL.

The J gene is TRBJ2-5, the V gene TRBV4-1, with 14 bases matching TRBD2. V lost 1 base and J lost 4; bases outside the gene matches: 5. The CDR3 has 17 residues. Germline values: CDR1 MGHRA, CDR2 YSYEKL. CDR3 sequence (DNA): TGCGCCAGCAGCCAAGCGCCCGGGACTAGCGGGGGAGAGACCCAGTACTTC. This gives the protein CASSQAPGTSGGETQYF.

The chain's CDR3 is CASSLGGGETQYF. DNA for the CDR3: TGTGCCAGCAGCTTAGGGGGGGGAGAGACCCAGTACTTC. The J gene is TRBJ2-5, the V gene TRBV7-3; 7 bases align to TRBD2. Looked up from germline, CDR1 is SGHTA and CDR2 is FQGTGA. Trimming at V came to 2 bases and at J to 4 bases, leaving 1 base not matched to a gene. CDR3 length: 13 amino acids.

The chain employs TRBV7-8 and TRBJ2-1; D is uncertain. CDR3 length equals 15 residues. CDR1 and CDR2 (germline): SGHVS, FQNEAQ. V was cut by 5 bases and J by 0 bases, with 11 bases left in between. CDR3 in DNA: TGTGCCAGCAGCATAACAGTATCCTCCTACAATGAGCAGTTCTTC. Translated, it gives CASSITVSSYNEQFF.

The rearrangement joins TRBV6-1 to TRBJ2-7, with 10 positions matching TRBD2. The junction had 3 bases not matched to a gene; V was cut back by 3 bases and J by 4 bases. The CDR3 is 14 amino acids. Germline values: CDR1 MNHNS, CDR2 SASEGT. The DNA for the CDR3 is TGTGCCAGCAGTGAGGGAGCGGGAGGGTACGAGCAGTACTTC. Protein: CASSEGAGGYEQYF.

This rearrangement joins TRBV19 to TRBJ2-4; 7 bases are shared with TRBD1. J lost 6 bases, V lost 6 bases, and 5 bases had no gene match. The CDR3 has 13 residues. In germline, CDR1 is LNHDA, CDR2 SQIVND (reference sequence). CDR3 bases: TGTGCCAGTAGCTCGGGACAGAGAAACATTCAGTACTTC. This sequence encodes CASSSGQRNIQYF.

This clone was recorded a few times. The V gene is TRBV5-1, the J gene TRBJ2-1; the D gene is possibly TRBD2 (5 bases). The CDR3 sequence is 15 residues long. CDR1 and CDR2 from the germline V gene are SGHRS and YFSETQ. Between the trimmed V and J ends, which lost 0 bases and 2 bases, there was a span of 9 bases. CDR3 coding DNA: TGCGCCAGCAGCTTGGTTAGCGCGGCCTACAATGAGCAGTTCTTC. It codes for CASSLVSAAYNEQFF. The full variable domain, rest sourced from reference TRBV5-1 and TRBJ2-1, is KAGVTQTPRYLIKTRGQQVTLSCSPISGHRSVSWYQQTPGQGLQFLFEYFSETQRNKGNFPGRFSGRQFSNSRSEMNVSTLELGDSALYLCASSLVSAAYNEQFFGPGTRLTVL.

The CDR3 is CASSLGGGNYGYTF. In nucleotides, the CDR3 is TGTGCCAGCAGCCTCGGGGGGGGCAACTATGGCTACACCTTC. This chain uses TRBV9 with TRBJ1-2; TRBD1 might be the D (6 bases). The ends were cut back, 4 bases at V and 2 bases at J, with 12 bases in the middle. CDR1 SGDLS and CDR2 YYNGEE come from the germline V gene. CDR3 length equals 14 residues.

This clone showed up just a few times. The chain recombines TRBV30 with TRBJ1-2, with D unclear. The CDR3 is 14 residues long. V lost 5 bases to trimming and J lost 1 base, with 14 bases between them. Germline V gives CDR1 GTSNPN, CDR2 SVGIG (reference sequence). CDR3 sequence reads: CAWGGYGGNYGYTF. The CDR3 DNA reads as TGTGCCTGGGGAGGGTACGGAGGTAACTATGGCTACACCTTC. The full variable domain, completed using reference TRBV30 and TRBJ1-2, is SQTIHQWPATLVQPVGSPLSLECTVEGTSNPNLYWYRQAAGRGLQLLFYSVGIGQISSEVPQNLSASRPQDRQFILSSKKLLLSDSGFYLCAWGGYGGNYGYTFGSGTRLTVV.

J is TRBJ1-2 and V is TRBV5-4, with 10 bases identical to TRBD1. The CDR3 is 15 amino acids. The germline CDR1 and CDR2 sequences are SGHNT and YYREEE (reference sequence). With V trimmed by 5 bases and J by 2 bases, 6 bases remained unmatched. This CDR3 is CASSPGQGGNYGYTF. For the CDR3, the DNA is TGTGCCAGCAGTCCAGGACAGGGGGGCAACTATGGCTACACCTTC.

Notes on this clone: One junction end disagrees with the germline gene, perhaps due to a read error. The chain carries TRBV7-7 and TRBJ2-7; D is possibly TRBD2 (6 bases). The germline V gene has CDR1 SSHAT and CDR2 FNYEAQ (reference sequence). CDR3 length equals 15 residues. DNA of the CDR3: TGTGCTAGCAGCTTACAAGCGGGCGGGGCCTACGAGCAGTACTTC. Its translation: CASSLQAGGAYEQYF.

The genes are TRBV11-2 and TRBJ2-2; the D gene is possibly TRBD2 (5 bases). This CDR3 is built from 16 residues. V lost 2 bases and J lost 3, with 13 bases in between. Germline V gene data show CDR1 as SGHAT and CDR2 as FQNNGV. The CDR3 here is CASSLWASSDTGELFF. For the CDR3, the DNA is TGTGCCAGCAGCTTATGGGCTAGCTCGGACACCGGGGAGCTGTTTTTT.

J is TRBJ2-6 and V is TRBV5-5; D is undetermined. This CDR3 region has 15 residues. V lost 0 bases, J lost 10 bases, and 14 bases lay in between. CDR1 is SGHKS, CDR2 YYEKEE, per germline (reference sequence). The CDR3 loop reads CASSLDVGVLNVLTF. The CDR3 DNA reads TGTGCCAGCAGCTTGGACGTTGGAGTCTTAAACGTCCTGACTTTC.

This clone has more than one count but fewer than ten. This sequence joins TRBV14 and TRBJ2-7, with D perhaps matching TRBD1 (6 bases). Trimming shortened V by 1 base and J by 6 bases, and 13 bases separated the two germline ends. The V gene's germline CDR1 is SGHDN and CDR2 FVKESK. The CDR3 loop spans 14 amino acids. In DNA form, the CDR3 reads TGTGCCAGCAGCCAAGGCAGGGGCAGCGTCGAGCAGTACTTC. Translation gives CASSQGRGSVEQYF.

The genes are TRBV9 and TRBJ1-2; possibly TRBD1 for D (5 bases). CDR3 length: 18 amino acids. Germline lookup yields CDR1 SGDLS and CDR2 YYNGEE. Trimming left V 3 bases short and J 6 bases short, with 27 bases between. The CDR3 DNA is TGTGCCAGCAGCGAGGGGCTCCGGTGGGGCAAGGTATTACATGGCTACACCTTC. Its protein is CASSEGLRWGKVLHGYTF.

The CDR3 sequence is CASSLGRYNTEAFF. The CDR3 nucleotides are TGTGCCAGCAGCTTAGGCAGGTATAACACTGAAGCTTTCTTT. V and J are TRBV11-2 and TRBJ1-1; the D is unclear. The V gene lost 1 base and the J gene lost 2 bases, with 8 bases spanning the gap. CDR1 is SGHAT and CDR2 is FQNNGV in the germline V gene. The CDR3 contains 14 residues.

This sequence joins TRBV4-1 and TRBJ1-1; unclear D gene. This CDR3 comprises 13 residues. The V gene's germline CDR1 is MGHRA and CDR2 YSYEKL. The ends were cut back, 0 bases at V and 10 bases at J, with 12 bases in the middle. CDR3: CASSQDYRGIAFF. CDR3 sequence (DNA): TGCGCCAGCAGCCAAGATTATCGGGGTATAGCTTTCTTT.